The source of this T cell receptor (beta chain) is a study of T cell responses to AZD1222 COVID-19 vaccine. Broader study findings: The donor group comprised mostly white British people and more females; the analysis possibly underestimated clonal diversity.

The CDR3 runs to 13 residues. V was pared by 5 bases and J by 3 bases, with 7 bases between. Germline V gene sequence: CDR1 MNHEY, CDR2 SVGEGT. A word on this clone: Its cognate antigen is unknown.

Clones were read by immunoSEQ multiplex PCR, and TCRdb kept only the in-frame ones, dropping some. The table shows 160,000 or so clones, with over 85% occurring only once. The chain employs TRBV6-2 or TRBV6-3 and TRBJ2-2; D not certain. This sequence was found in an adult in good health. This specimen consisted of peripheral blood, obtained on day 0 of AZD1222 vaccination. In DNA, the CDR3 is TGTGCCAGCAGTCCCCCGGACACCGGGGAGCTGTTTTTT. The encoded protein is CASSPPDTGELFF.